The clone carrying this T cell receptor (beta chain) was recorded once. The target antigen is unknown. The data stem from a study of cytomegalovirus exposure and HLA in healthy donors. Profiling relied on immunoSEQ multiplex PCR, and the TCRdb table lists in-frame clones only, not all of them. The profile shows about 250,000 clones, 87% of them singletons. J lost 2 bases, V lost 3 bases, and 5 bases had no gene match. Germline V gene lookup returns CDR1 SGHVS and CDR2 FQNEAQ. This CDR3 is built from 15 residues. Study results and limitations: It was found in a later analysis that first-cohort TCR clusters tended to co-occur in the 130 or so validation repertoires.

The receptor comes from a man in his late teens or twenties in good health and CMV-seropositive. The chain couples TRBV7-8 to TRBJ2-3; TRBD2 agrees at 7 bases. What was sequenced was PBMCs. CDR3: CASSFGLADTDTQYF. As DNA, the CDR3 is TGTGCCAGCAGCTTTGGGCTAGCGGACACAGATACGCAGTATTTT.